Presented here are 18 T cell receptor beta chains from one specimen sequenced in a study of metastatic and nonmetastatic thyroid tumors. TCRdb re-analyzed the PCR reads through MiXCR. The data show fewer than 25,000 clones, 15% to 20% seen once. None of the patients had undergone any treatment ahead of thyroid surgery. Sequenced: adjacent normal tissue. The receptor set was obtained from a male donor with papillary thyroid cancer or a benign thyroid nodule (not recorded which). Some clones in this sample may be carry-over from other donors' samples.

This clone was seen repeatedly, ten times or more. The gene calls are TRBV14 and TRBJ2-3; the D is unclear. Germline V gene data show CDR1 as SGHDN and CDR2 as FVKESK. The V end was cut by 4 bases, the J end by 5 bases, with 7 bases between. CDR3 length: 12 residues. For the CDR3, the DNA is TGTGCCAGCAGCCTATTAGGAGATACGCAGTATTTT. This translates into CASSLLGDTQYF. The complete variable domain, with remaining parts taken from reference TRBV14 and TRBJ2-3, reads EAGVTQFPSHSVIEKGQTVTLRCDPISGHDNLYWYRRVMGKEIKFLLHFVKESKQDESGMPNNRFLAERTGGTYSTLKVQPAELEDSGVYFCASSLLGDTQYFGPGTRLTVL.

On this clone: Compared with germline, one end of the junction differs, possibly owing to a read error. This chain connects TRBV11-2 to TRBJ2-7; the D is unclear. Germline V CDR1 and CDR2: SGHAT, FQNNGV. The CDR3 is 13 residues long. CDR3 in amino acids: CASSSNMVYERYF. CDR3 coding DNA: TGTGCCAGCAGTTCCAACATGGTCTACGAGCGGTACTTC.

This clone was counted at least ten times. This chain joins TRBV3-1 and TRBJ2-7; the D is unclear. V shed 4 bases and J shed 3 bases, with 4 bases lying between them. CDR3 length: 11 amino acids. In germline, CDR1 is LGHDT, CDR2 YNNKEL (reference sequence). CDR3 DNA: TGTGCCAGCAGCCGCGGCTACGAGCAGTACTTC. Protein product: CASSRGYEQYF.

The V and J genes are TRBV7-2 and TRBJ1-2, with 10 bases identical to TRBD1. CDR3 length: 14 residues. Germline CDR1 and CDR2: SGHTA and FQGNSA. After removal of 5 bases from V and 7 bases from J, the junction contained 7 bases not matched to a gene. The CDR3 DNA reads as TGTGCCAGCAGCATCGGGACAGGGGAATCTGGCTACACCTTC. As protein: CASSIGTGESGYTF.

Remarks on this clone: At one end the junction does not follow the germline gene, possibly because of a read error. The chain has TRBV5-1 and TRBJ2-1; D call uncertain. The germline V gene has CDR1 SGHRS and CDR2 YFSETQ. This CDR3 has 14 residues. The chain's CDR3 is CASTPGQLYNERFF. The CDR3 DNA reads TGCGCCAGCACCCCGGGCCAGCTTTACAATGAGCGGTTCTTC.

At least ten counts were recorded for this clone. The chain couples TRBV5-6 to TRBJ2-7; TRBD2 matches at 8 bases. V shed 1 base, J shed 0 bases, and the junction held 0 bases outside the gene matches. CDR3 length equals 14 residues. Germline CDR1 is SGHDT and CDR2 is YYEEEE. Here the CDR3 reads CASSLTSGSYEQYV. Written as DNA, the CDR3 is TGTGCCAGCAGCTTGACTAGCGGCTCCTACGAGCAGTACGTC.

This clone is judged medium-sized. The chain uses TRBV6-1 and TRBJ2-7; weak D call: TRBD1 (6 bases). Trimming removed 7 bases at V and 4 bases at J, with 20 bases between. Germline V gives CDR1 MNHNS, CDR2 SASEGT. The length of the CDR3 is 15 residues. As DNA, the CDR3 is TGTGCCAGCACCCTCGCACAGGGAACCGTATACGAGCAGTACTTC. This codes for CASTLAQGTVYEQYF.

By share, this clone ranks as medium-sized (0.01 to 0.1%). This sequence joins TRBV12-3 or TRBV12-4 and TRBJ1-5; D gene uncertain. Trimming shortened V by 6 bases and J by 2 bases, and 14 bases separated the two germline ends. The length of the CDR3 is 15 residues. The CDR3 DNA reads TGTGCCAGCAGCAACACCCCTGGGGGCAATCAGCCCCAGCATTTT. It is translated as CASSNTPGGNQPQHF.

The CDR3, as DNA: TGTGCCTGTGCTAGGGGTGGTCAGTTCTTC. Translating gives CACARGGQFF. This chain uses TRBV30 with TRBJ2-1, with a weak D call TRBD1 (5 bases). Germline V gene sequence: CDR1 GTSNPN, CDR2 SVGIG (reference sequence). V dropped 6 bases and J dropped 13 bases, with 13 bases sitting between them. The CDR3 length is 10 residues.

This clone was picked up many times. The chain recombines TRBV10-3 with TRBJ2-2, with D possibly matching TRBD2 (5 bases). The germline CDR1 and CDR2 sequences are ENHRY and SYGVKD. The V and J ends lost 2 bases and 1 base respectively, with 11 bases between them. The CDR3 has 16 residues. CDR3 residues: CAISEVPGRNTGELFF. In nucleotides, the CDR3 is TGTGCCATCAGTGAGGTTCCGGGGAGGAACACCGGGGAGCTGTTTTTT.

This clone is deemed medium-sized. The chain carries TRBV6-2 or TRBV6-3 and TRBJ1-2; TRBD1 agrees at 8 bases. Losses at the gene ends were 8 bases for V and 6 bases for J; bases not matched to a gene: 11. The CDR3 is 14 residues long. Germline V CDR1 and CDR2: MNHEY, SVGEGT. The CDR3 nucleotides read TGTGCCAGCTTGCTGACCGGGACAGGAAATGGCTACACCTTC. This translates into CASLLTGTGNGYTF.

This clone was seen ten or more times. This sequence joins TRBV27 and TRBJ1-2, with D possibly TRBD1 on 6 matching bases. The CDR3 runs 15 residues. Looked up from germline, CDR1 is MNHEY and CDR2 is SMNVEV (reference sequence). Deletions cut 2 bases from V and 4 bases from J, with 14 bases between. CDR3 DNA: TGTGCCAGCAGTTTAAAGCCAGGGGAAGGCTATGGCTACACCTTC. It codes for CASSLKPGEGYGYTF.

This clone showed up many times. The J gene is TRBJ1-6, the V gene TRBV19; 8 bases agree with TRBD1. The CDR3 length is 17 residues. V lost 4 bases and J lost 6; bases outside the gene matches: 11. Germline-derived CDR1 and CDR2 are LNHDA and SQIVND (reference sequence). The CDR3 DNA is TGTGCCAGTAGTAGGAGGGGGCAGGGGGCAGTTAATTCACCCCTCCACTTT. Encoded protein: CASSRRGQGAVNSPLHF.

This clone came up many times. DNA of the CDR3: TGTGCCAGCAGCTTACCCCGCAGGGGTAAAGTTTTCTTT. This encodes CASSLPRRGKVFF. The chain recombines TRBV7-8 with TRBJ1-1; D is perhaps TRBD1 (6 bases). The CDR3 is 13 residues long. The germline V and J ends were trimmed by 2 bases and 13 bases, with 17 bases remaining between them. From germline, CDR1 is SGHVS and CDR2 FQNEAQ.

The sample holds many counts of this clone. This sequence joins TRBV13 and TRBJ2-1; D call uncertain. CDR3 length equals 11 residues. Germline assignment: CDR1 PRHDT and CDR2 FYEKMQ (reference sequence). Trimming shortened V by 2 bases and J by 6 bases, and 2 bases separated the two germline ends. As DNA, the CDR3 is TGTGCCAGCAGCTTACCCAATGAGCAGTTCTTC. Its translation is CASSLPNEQFF.

This clone was seen many times. The rearrangement uses TRBV7-3 and TRBJ2-1; the D is unclear. CDR3 length equals 15 residues. Germline V lookup: CDR1 SGHTA, CDR2 FQGTGA. The V gene lost 1 base and the J gene lost 0 bases, with 7 bases spanning the gap. The CDR3 here is CASSLKPDSYNEQFF. The CDR3 DNA is TGTGCCAGCAGCTTAAAGCCTGACTCCTACAATGAGCAGTTCTTC.

On this clone: As the CDR3 is not closed by the conserved phenylalanine or tryptophan, this likely results from a read error. The gene calls are TRBV30 and TRBJ2-1, with D possibly called TRBD1 or TRBD2 (5 bases each). Germline V gives CDR1 GTSNPN, CDR2 SVGIG (reference sequence). The CDR3 loop spans 13 amino acids. CDR3 bases: TGTGACTGGAGTGGGGGTTCCTACAATGAGCAGTTCTGC. This sequence encodes CDWSGGSYNEQFC.

This clone occurred a few times. The chain uses TRBV12-3 or TRBV12-4 and TRBJ2-1; 8 bases match TRBD2. The CDR3 has 15 amino acids. J lost 6 bases, V lost 7 bases, and 11 bases had no gene match. This CDR3 reads CASTRSGGGINEQFF. The CDR3 nucleotides read TGTGCCAGCACCCGCAGCGGGGGAGGAATCAATGAGCAGTTCTTC.